The 24 T cell receptor beta chains below come from one sample, sequenced in a study of shared clonotypes between healthy human individuals (dated by TCRdb to 2019 to 2021). The receptor library was made with the immunoSEQ multiplex PCR assay. What TCRdb holds here is the immuneACCESS table cut down to in-frame rearrangements. Part of the clones is not present; checked against another copy, under half of the missing clones reflect an unresolved V gene, and the others are unexplained. For this sample the table gives some 2,500,000 clones, of which over 85% were detected only once. The ten largest clones add up to 0.36% of the sample. The sample comprised naive CD4+ T cells from PBMCs. The sample's cell subset or site label, decoded: CD45RA+ positively selected. The receptors shown here come from a man aged 18 to 35 in good health. Some clones in this sample may be carry-over from other donors' samples.

In its sample, this clone was seen a few times. The chain carries TRBV20-1 and TRBJ1-1; tentative D call: TRBD1 (6 bases). This CDR3 contains 10 residues. CDR1 and CDR2 from the germline V gene are DFQATT and SNEGSKA (reference sequence). Trimming left V 6 bases short and J 12 bases short, with 14 bases between. CDR3 protein: CSAPGDSTFF. The CDR3 region has the DNA TGCAGTGCCCCAGGGGACTCAACTTTCTTT.

The genes are TRBV2 and TRBJ2-1; 7 bases line up with TRBD1. Germline V lookup: CDR1 SNHLY, CDR2 FYNNEI. Trimming removed 7 bases from V and 4 bases from J; junction bases left unmatched: 10. The CDR3 covers 15 residues. CDR3: CASKWPGQRYNEQFF. The CDR3 region has the DNA TGTGCCAGCAAATGGCCGGGACAGCGATACAATGAGCAGTTCTTC.

This clone came up a few times. The chain links TRBV5-4 to TRBJ1-1, with D unresolved. Germline CDR1 is SGHNT and CDR2 is YYREEE (reference sequence). Trimming pared 4 bases from V and 1 base from J, leaving 11 bases between. The CDR3 has 14 residues. The CDR3 nucleotides read TGTGCCAGCAGCCTGACCGCAGGGAACACTGAAGCTTTCTTT. Its protein product is CASSLTAGNTEAFF.

V and J are TRBV7-2 and TRBJ2-2; D unclear. The CDR3 loop spans 13 amino acids. Germline values: CDR1 SGHTA, CDR2 FQGNSA. Trimming removed 0 bases at V and 6 bases at J, with 5 bases between. This CDR3 is CASSLARPGELFF. As DNA, the CDR3 is TGTGCCAGCAGCTTAGCGCGCCCCGGGGAGCTGTTTTTT.

The CDR3 loop reads CASSAGQGKETQYF. CDR3 nucleotides: TGTGCCAGCAGCGCGGGACAGGGAAAAGAGACCCAGTACTTC. J is TRBJ2-5 and V is TRBV7-7; TRBD1 matches 9 bases. Germline-derived CDR1 and CDR2 are SSHAT and FNYEAQ (reference sequence). V lost 5 bases and J lost 3; bases outside the gene matches: 4. The CDR3 is 14 amino acids.

This clone was seen only a few times. V and J are TRBV5-1 and TRBJ2-6, with D possibly being TRBD1 (5 bases). The CDR3 is 17 residues long. V dropped 1 base and J dropped 4 bases, with 15 bases sitting between them. The germline CDR1 and CDR2 sequences are SGHRS and YFSETQ. CDR3 residues: CASSLLTEDAGANVLTF. The CDR3 DNA is TGCGCCAGCAGCTTGTTGACAGAGGATGCCGGGGCCAACGTCCTGACTTTC.

The chain employs TRBV10-3 and TRBJ1-5; 7 bases are a match to TRBD1. CDR1 ENHRY and CDR2 SYGVKD come from the germline V gene. The CDR3 consists of 16 residues. V was clipped by 4 bases and J by 6 bases; unmatched bases: 12. The CDR3 DNA follows: TGTGCCATCAGTGGGGACAGTGGGGCAGGGGGTCAGCCCCAGCATTTT. Encoded protein: CAISGDSGAGGQPQHF.

The V and J genes are TRBV29-1 and TRBJ2-2; D is perhaps TRBD1 (5 bases). The CDR3 is made up of 14 amino acids. V dropped 4 bases and J dropped 1 base, with 10 bases sitting between them. CDR1 and CDR2 (germline): SQVTM, ANQGSEA. CDR3 in amino acids: CSVVGQGNTGELFF. CDR3 nucleotide sequence: TGCAGCGTTGTGGGTCAGGGGAACACCGGGGAGCTGTTTTTT.

This chain joins TRBV20-1 and TRBJ1-4; D ambiguous. V shed 5 bases and J shed 7 bases, with 2 bases lying between them. Germline lookup yields CDR1 DFQATT and CDR2 SNEGSKA (reference sequence). This CDR3 region has 9 residues. The CDR3 sequence: CSAGEKLFF. DNA for the CDR3: TGCAGTGCTGGTGAAAAACTGTTTTTT.

The chain is built from TRBV19 and TRBJ2-1, with D tentatively TRBD2 (6 bases). Trimming stripped 2 bases from V and 7 bases from J, with 9 bases between. In germline, CDR1 is LNHDA, CDR2 SQIVND (reference sequence). The CDR3 totals 13 residues. CDR3 protein: CASSILLANEQFF. CDR3 nucleotides: TGTGCCAGTAGTATACTCCTAGCGAATGAGCAGTTCTTC.

The J gene is TRBJ1-1, the V gene TRBV12-5; D is unresolved. The CDR3 is 13 residues long. The germline V gene encodes CDR1 LGHNT and CDR2 FRNRAP. V was cut by 2 bases and J by 11 bases, with 15 bases left in between. CDR3 nucleotide sequence: TGTGCTAGTGGTTTGAGTTCCGTCGGCGGGGCTTTCTTT. It is translated as CASGLSSVGGAFF.

Here the CDR3 reads CASTRTGETQYF. The CDR3 DNA reads as TGTGCCAGCACCCGGACGGGAGAGACCCAGTACTTC. The rearrangement joins TRBV2 to TRBJ2-5, with D unresolved. The CDR3 extends over 12 amino acids. Trimming took 7 bases from V and 4 from J, leaving 10 bases between them. From germline, CDR1 is SNHLY and CDR2 FYNNEI.

The gene calls are TRBV7-8 and TRBJ2-3; D uncertain. Germline values: CDR1 SGHVS, CDR2 FQNEAQ. Trimming removed 1 base at V and 5 bases at J, with 7 bases between. CDR3 length equals 13 residues. The CDR3 region is CASSLGMRDTQYF. The CDR3 DNA follows: TGTGCCAGCAGCTTAGGGATGAGAGATACGCAGTATTTT.

This chain joins TRBV5-6 and TRBJ2-1; D is perhaps TRBD2 (5 bases). The CDR3 extends over 15 amino acids. The V gene lost 4 bases and the J gene lost 7 bases, with 18 bases spanning the gap. Germline-derived CDR1 and CDR2 are SGHDT and YYEEEE. The DNA for the CDR3 is TGTGCCAGCAGCCTCCTCGAGGGTGGTAGAAATGAGCAGTTCTTC. Its translation: CASSLLEGGRNEQFF.

The genes are TRBV5-4 and TRBJ2-5, with D possibly TRBD1 on 6 matching bases. The CDR3 contains 15 residues. V was cut by 4 bases and J by 1 base, with 14 bases left in between. Germline CDR1 is SGHNT and CDR2 is YYREEE (reference sequence). CDR3 sequence: CASSLTKGVQETQYF. Written as DNA, the CDR3 is TGTGCCAGCAGCCTTACCAAGGGGGTCCAAGAGACCCAGTACTTC. The entire variable domain, with the rest obtained from reference TRBV5-4 and TRBJ2-5, is as follows: ETGVTQSPTHLIKTRGQQVTLRCSSQSGHNTVSWYQQALGQGPQFIFQYYREEENGRGNFPPRFSGLQFPNYSSELNVNALELDDSALYLCASSLTKGVQETQYFGPGTRLLVL.

V is TRBV5-5 and J is TRBJ2-5; 10 nucleotides agree with TRBD2. The ends lost 4 bases at V and 7 bases at J; junction bases unmatched: 7. The V gene's germline CDR1 is SGHKS and CDR2 YYEKEE (reference sequence). The CDR3 runs to 14 residues. The CDR3 loop reads CASSPSGSLATQYF. The CDR3 nucleotides read TGTGCCAGCAGCCCTAGCGGGAGTTTAGCGACCCAGTACTTC.

This clone was seen just once. The rearrangement links TRBV18 to TRBJ2-2, with 8 bases lining up with TRBD2. Unmatched junction bases numbered 3, after V lost 0 bases and J lost 0 bases. The CDR3 is 17 amino acids. Per germline, CDR1 KGHSH and CDR2 LQKENI. CDR3 nucleotides: TGTGCCAGCTCACCACCGAACGGGAGGGCGAACACCGGGGAGCTGTTTTTT. Translated: CASSPPNGRANTGELFF.

The gene calls are TRBV4-3 and TRBJ1-2; possible D gene TRBD1, 6 bases. Germline V lookup: CDR1 LGHNA, CDR2 YSLEER. The CDR3 is made up of 13 amino acids. Trimming cost V 6 bases and J 2 bases, with 10 bases left between them. The CDR3 DNA is TGCGCCAGCAGACCAGGACAGAACTATGGCTACACCTTC. Translating it yields CASRPGQNYGYTF.

V is TRBV11-2 and J is TRBJ2-1; tentatively, D is TRBD1 or TRBD2 (5 bases each). There are 16 residues in the CDR3. With 1 base removed from V and 1 base from J, the gap between germline ends came to 11 bases. The germline CDR1 and CDR2 sequences are SGHAT and FQNNGV. CDR3 nucleotide sequence: TGTGCCAGCAGCTTAGTTGGGGGAGCATCCTACAATGAGCAGTTCTTC. This translates into CASSLVGGASYNEQFF.

This chain connects TRBV2 to TRBJ1-1; D is unclear. V gave up 4 bases and J gave up 0 bases, with 6 bases separating them. The CDR3 runs 13 residues. Germline V gene sequence: CDR1 SNHLY, CDR2 FYNNEI. In nucleotides, the CDR3 is TGTGCCAGCAGTGTTAACATGAACACTGAAGCTTTCTTT. Translating it yields CASSVNMNTEAFF.

The chain combines TRBV5-4 with TRBJ2-3, with 7 bases aligning to TRBD2. This CDR3 is built from 14 residues. J lost 4 bases, V lost 0 bases, and 2 bases had no gene match. Germline lookup yields CDR1 SGHNT and CDR2 YYREEE (reference sequence). The CDR3 sequence: CASSLGLAADTQYF. The CDR3 nucleotides read TGTGCCAGCAGCTTGGGACTAGCTGCAGATACGCAGTATTTT.

About this clone: The same CDR3 can be traced to other DNA sequences in this sample. The chain uses TRBV5-1 and TRBJ1-2, with a weak D call TRBD1 (5 bases). This CDR3 has 14 amino acids. V shed 4 bases and J shed 0 bases, with 10 bases lying between them. The germline gives CDR1 SGHRS, CDR2 YFSETQ. The CDR3 DNA follows: TGCGCCAGCAGCCTTGGGGGGGCTAACTATGGCTACACCTTC. Its translation is CASSLGGANYGYTF.

The chain recombines TRBV19 with TRBJ2-1; TRBD2 aligns across 7 bases. The CDR3 contains 14 residues. Germline V gives CDR1 LNHDA, CDR2 SQIVND (reference sequence). V trimming: 8 bases; J trimming: 9 bases; junction bases outside the gene matches: 13. CDR3 loop: CASSLGGSSTEQFF. The CDR3 DNA reads as TGTGCCAGTTCCCTTGGCGGGAGCTCTACTGAGCAGTTCTTC. Full variable domain (remainder filled in from reference TRBV19 and TRBJ2-1): DGGITQSPKYLFRKEGQNVTLSCEQNLNHDAMYWYRQDPGQGLRLIYYSQIVNDFQKGDIAEGYSVSREKKESFPLTVTSAQKNPTAFYLCASSLGGSSTEQFFGPGTRLTVL.

This clone was detected only a few times. V and J are TRBV7-9 and TRBJ2-5; no firm D call. CDR1 is SEHNR, CDR2 FQNEAQ, per germline (reference sequence). The CDR3 totals 14 residues. V dropped 3 bases and J dropped 5 bases, with 13 bases sitting between them. Written as DNA, the CDR3 is TGTGCCAGCAGCTTCTGGCCAGCCAGGGAGACCCAGTACTTC. Protein product: CASSFWPARETQYF.